This T cell receptor beta chain was sequenced in a study of cytomegalovirus exposure and HLA in healthy donors. Findings and limits, study-wide: It was 164 TCR beta chains that were listed as cytomegalovirus-associated.

CDR1 is SGHTA and CDR2 is FQGNSA in the germline V gene. The CDR3 runs 15 residues. V dropped 4 bases and J dropped 5 bases, with 12 bases sitting between them. Notes on this clone: Its antigen is as yet unknown.

Profiling relied on immunoSEQ multiplex PCR, and the TCRdb table lists in-frame clones only, not all of them. The repertoire holds under 350,000 clones, 86% seen once, with around 1% in the top ten. The TCR was taken from a woman between 18 and 29 years old in good health and CMV-seronegative. Material: PBMCs. The chain joins TRBV7-2 to TRBJ1-6, with D possibly matching TRBD1 (5 bases). The CDR3 protein is CASSSLGLHNSPLHF. The CDR3 DNA is TGTGCCAGCAGCTCCCTGGGACTCCATAATTCACCCCTCCACTTT. Full variable domain (rest looked up from reference TRBV7-2 and TRBJ1-6): GAGVSQSPSNKVTEKGKDVELRCDPISGHTALYWYRQSLGQGLEFLIYFQGNSAPDKSGLPSDRFSAERTGGSVSTLTIQRTQQEDSAVYLCASSSLGLHNSPLHFGNGTRLTVT.